The next 15 T cell receptor beta chains were all read from a single sample in a study of T-cell memory formation after mild COVID-19. In TCRdb, the 5' RACE reads were re-called with MiXCR into one record per CDR3 protein. The sample holds 150,000 to 200,000 distinct CDR3 sequences, roughly 28% seen once. The sequencing input was PBMCs or a T cell subset sorted from them (not recorded which). These receptor sequences come from an adult woman who had mild COVID-19 (a few samples of this study predate the infection). Cell type and time point are not known.

On this clonotype itself: The limits of the CDR3 on the DNA are not certain, so only TCRdb's listed CDR3 is given. This chain's CDR3 is CASSSSRGDRRQELADTQYF. The chain joins TRBV5-1 to TRBJ2-3; the table gives TRBD2 as D, unverified against the DNA. The CDR3 spans 20 residues, counting both ends. Germline assignment: CDR1 SGHRS and CDR2 YFSETQ.

This clonotype has a handful of counts. The chain couples TRBV23-1 to TRBJ1-5, with 7 positions matching TRBD1. TRBV23-1 is designated an ORF whose function remains uncertain. This CDR3 region has 17 residues. The trim removed 0 bases at V and 1 base at J, leaving 6 bases unmatched. The CDR3 DNA reads as TGCGCCAGCAGTCAATCGGGGGAGGGGGCGAGCAATCAGCCCCAGCATTTT. This sequence encodes CASSQSGEGASNQPQHF.

A few counts support this clonotype. This chain joins TRBV19 and TRBJ2-3; 12 bases fit TRBD2. The CDR3 length is 18 residues. CDR1 is LNHDA and CDR2 is SQIVND in the germline V gene (reference sequence). Trimming removed 4 bases from V and 8 bases from J; junction bases left unmatched: 16. In DNA, the CDR3 is TGTGCCAGTAGTACCCCCCGGTCTGGACTAGCGGGGAAGGGTACGCAGTATTTT. Translation gives CASSTPRSGLAGKGTQYF.

The table lists this clonotype with a few counts. The chain recombines TRBV10-3 with TRBJ2-5; TRBD2 aligns across 8 bases. The CDR3 consists of 15 residues. V shed 4 bases and J 2 bases; nucleotides not matched to a gene: 6. Germline values: CDR1 ENHRY, CDR2 SYGVKD. The CDR3 DNA reads TGTGCCATCAGTGCGGGGGGGACCAATCAAGAGACCCAGTACTTC. Its protein product is CAISAGGTNQETQYF.

This clonotype was found once. V usage is TRBV12-3 or TRBV12-4 and J usage is TRBJ2-5, with 7 bases matching TRBD2. V shed 3 bases, J shed 5 bases, and the junction held 6 bases outside the gene matches. The CDR3 is made up of 14 amino acids. The CDR3 here is CASSFGAGYETQYF. The CDR3 region has the DNA TGTGCCAGCAGTTTTGGAGCGGGGTATGAGACCCAGTACTTC.

The chain carries TRBV5-1 and TRBJ2-7; 12 bases match TRBD2. V lost 0 bases, J lost 1 base, and 5 bases stayed unmatched. Germline V CDR1 and CDR2: SGHRS, YFSETQ. The CDR3 consists of 17 residues. In DNA form, the CDR3 reads TGCGCCAGCAGCTTGGCCCTAGCGGGAGGGCCATCCTACGAGCAGTACTTC. This encodes CASSLALAGGPSYEQYF.

Only a few counts were recorded for this clonotype. V usage is TRBV20-1 and J usage is TRBJ2-7; D might be TRBD1 (5 bases). The V end was cut by 5 bases, the J end by 3 bases, with 11 bases between. The germline CDR1 and CDR2 sequences are DFQATT and SNEGSKA (reference sequence). The CDR3 consists of 12 residues. The CDR3 region is CSAGQDSYEQYF. CDR3 in DNA: TGCAGTGCTGGACAAGACAGCTACGAGCAGTACTTC.

The table lists this clonotype with a few counts. The chain has TRBV24-1 and TRBJ1-6; the match to TRBD1 covers 7 bases. V shed 7 bases, J shed 10 bases, and the junction held 6 bases outside the gene matches. CDR3 length: 13 amino acids. Germline-derived CDR1 and CDR2 are KGHDR and SFDVKD. The CDR3 DNA follows: TGTGCCACCAGAAAGGGGGCTGGATCACCCCTCCACTTT. Residues: CATRKGAGSPLHF.

This CDR3 reads CASSQEGLAGRETQYF. CDR3 in DNA: TGTGCCAGCAGCCAAGAGGGACTAGCGGGAAGAGAGACCCAGTACTTC. The V and J genes are TRBV4-2 and TRBJ2-5, with 13 bases that match TRBD2. This CDR3 has 16 amino acids. Germline V CDR1 and CDR2: LGHNA, YNFKEQ. The V gene end was trimmed by 0 bases and the J gene end by 4 bases; junction bases not matched to a gene: 2.

The chain combines TRBV18 with TRBJ2-7, with 16 nucleotides matching TRBD2. After removal of 5 bases from V and 1 base from J, the junction contained 5 bases not matched to a gene. The length of the CDR3 is 17 residues. Looked up from germline, CDR1 is KGHSH and CDR2 is LQKENI. The CDR3: CASSAGGLAGGSYEQYF. The CDR3 coding sequence is TGTGCCAGCTCAGCAGGGGGACTAGCGGGAGGGTCCTACGAGCAGTACTTC.

V usage is TRBV15 and J usage is TRBJ1-5, with TRBD1 as a possible D gene (6 bases). Trimming left V 5 bases short and J 3 bases short, with 17 bases between. This CDR3 comprises 16 residues. Germline V gives CDR1 LNHNV, CDR2 YYDKDF (reference sequence). This CDR3 reads CATSGSKGGYNQPQHF. CDR3 DNA: TGTGCCACCAGCGGAAGCAAGGGGGGATACAATCAGCCCCAGCATTTT.

The V and J genes are TRBV7-8 and TRBJ2-3; D could derive from TRBD1 or TRBD2 (5 bases each). This CDR3 has 15 amino acids. Germline V CDR1 and CDR2: SGHVS, FQNEAQ. V lost 1 base and J lost 2, with 10 bases in between. CDR3 protein: CASSLDEGYTDTQYF. The DNA for the CDR3 is TGTGCCAGCAGCTTAGACGAGGGGTACACAGATACGCAGTATTTT. Supplemented by reference TRBV7-8 and TRBJ2-3, the full variable domain reads GAGVSQSPRYKVAKRGQDVALRCDPISGHVSLFWYQQALGQGPEFLTYFQNEAQLDKSGLPSDRFFAERPEGSVSTLKIQRTQQEDSAVYLCASSLDEGYTDTQYFGPGTRLTVL.

The V call is TRBV2, the J call TRBJ2-1, with a possible D match to TRBD2 (6 bases). Germline V gene sequence: CDR1 SNHLY, CDR2 FYNNEI. The CDR3 spans 15 residues. Trimming removed 2 bases at V and 8 bases at J, with 16 bases between. The CDR3: CASSESLAPPHEQFF. Here the CDR3 DNA reads TGTGCCAGCAGTGAAAGTCTAGCGCCCCCCCATGAGCAGTTCTTC.

The chain links TRBV3-1 to TRBJ2-7; D is uncertain. The germline gives CDR1 LGHDT, CDR2 YNNKEL (reference sequence). The CDR3 totals 15 residues. Trimming removed 1 base at V and 4 bases at J, with 14 bases between. CDR3 bases: TGTGCCAGCAGCCAAGGGTCCCGACGGGCTTACGAGCAGTACTTC. Its translation is CASSQGSRRAYEQYF.

J is TRBJ2-6 and V is TRBV2; D gene uncertain. V was pared by 3 bases and J by 3 bases, with 15 bases between. CDR3 size: 17 residues. Germline assignment: CDR1 SNHLY and CDR2 FYNNEI. CDR3: CASSDGYLTGGANVLTF. The CDR3 DNA sequence: TGTGCCAGCAGTGATGGGTACCTAACTGGTGGGGCCAACGTCCTGACTTTC.